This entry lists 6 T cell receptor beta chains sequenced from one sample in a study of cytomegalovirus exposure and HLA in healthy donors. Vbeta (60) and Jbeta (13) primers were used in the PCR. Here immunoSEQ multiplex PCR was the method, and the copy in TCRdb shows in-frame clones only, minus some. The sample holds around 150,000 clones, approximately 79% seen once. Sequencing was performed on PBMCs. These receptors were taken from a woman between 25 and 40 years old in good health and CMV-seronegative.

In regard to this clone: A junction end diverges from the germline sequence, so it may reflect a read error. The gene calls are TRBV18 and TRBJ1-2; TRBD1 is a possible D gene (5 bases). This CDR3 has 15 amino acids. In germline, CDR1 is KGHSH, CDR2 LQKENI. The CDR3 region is CASSFQEGRNSGYTF. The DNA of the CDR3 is TGTGCCAGCTCATTTCAGGAGGGGAGGAACTCTGGCTACACCTTC.

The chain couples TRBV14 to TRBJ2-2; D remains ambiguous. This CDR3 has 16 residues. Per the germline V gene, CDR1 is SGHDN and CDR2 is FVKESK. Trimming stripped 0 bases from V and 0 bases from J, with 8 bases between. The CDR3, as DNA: TGTGCCAGCAGCCAAGATGGGCAGGCGAACACCGGGGAGCTGTTTTTT. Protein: CASSQDGQANTGELFF.

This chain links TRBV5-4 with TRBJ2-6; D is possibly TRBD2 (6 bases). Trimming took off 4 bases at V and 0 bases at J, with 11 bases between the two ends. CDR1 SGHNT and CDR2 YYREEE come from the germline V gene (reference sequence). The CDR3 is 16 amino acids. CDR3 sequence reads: CASSPGGASGANVLTF. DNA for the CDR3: TGTGCCAGCAGCCCTGGCGGGGCCTCTGGGGCCAACGTCCTGACTTTC.

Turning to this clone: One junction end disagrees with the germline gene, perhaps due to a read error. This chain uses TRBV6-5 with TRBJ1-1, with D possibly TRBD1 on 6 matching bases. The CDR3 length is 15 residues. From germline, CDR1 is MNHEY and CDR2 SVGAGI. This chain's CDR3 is CASRRNREKNAEAFF. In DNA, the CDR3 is TGTGCCAGCAGGCGAAACAGGGAAAAGAACGCTGAAGCTTTCTTT.

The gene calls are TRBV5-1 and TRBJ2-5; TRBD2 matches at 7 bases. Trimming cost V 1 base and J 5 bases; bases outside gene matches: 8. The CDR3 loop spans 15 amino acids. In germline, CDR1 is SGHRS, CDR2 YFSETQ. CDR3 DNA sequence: TGCGCCAGCAGCTTGCGACTAGCTGGCCCTGAGACCCAGTACTTC. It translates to CASSLRLAGPETQYF.

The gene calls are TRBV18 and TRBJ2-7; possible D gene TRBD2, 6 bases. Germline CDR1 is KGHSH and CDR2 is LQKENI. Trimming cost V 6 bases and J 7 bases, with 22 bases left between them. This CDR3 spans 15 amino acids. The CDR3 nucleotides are TGTGCCAGCTCCCGTAACCGAGAGCCTGCGGGGGAGCAGTACTTC. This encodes CASSRNREPAGEQYF.